This is a list of T cell receptor beta chains from one sample in a study of cytomegalovirus exposure and HLA in healthy donors. This table comes from immunoSEQ multiplex PCR, and its TCRdb copy is limited to in-frame clones, with some not included. The repertoire includes about 200,000 clones, over 65% of them detected once, and around 5.6% sits in the top ten. The sample comprised PBMCs. The source of these receptors is a woman aged 18-35 years in good health and CMV-seronegative. Both conserved end residues are part of each CDR3.

J | length | V | CDR3
TRBJ2-3 | 15 | TRBV6-1 | CASSGLAGDTDTQYF
TRBJ2-1 | 15 | TRBV5-4 | CASSIRTSGYNEQFF
TRBJ1-2 | 14 | TRBV5-1 | CASSTGGVFGGYTF
TRBJ1-4 | 14 | TRBV18 | CASSPQGVEAKLFF
TRBJ1-2 | 18 | TRBV5-1 | CASSRIPGQGAAGYGYTF
TRBJ1-5 | 14 | TRBV27 | CASSLRAPGQPQHF
TRBJ1-1 | 12 | TRBV29-1 | CSIGEAGTEAFF
TRBJ1-1 | 15 | TRBV4-1 | CASSQGLTETTEAFF
TRBJ2-7 | 14 | TRBV5-1 | CASSRGQGLEEQYF
TRBJ1-1 | 14 | TRBV1 | CTSSPRGANTEAFF
TRBJ2-3 | 18 | TRBV5-1 | CASSLGRRGGLGTDTQYF
TRBJ1-5 | 12 | TRBV19 | CASSEWQSPQHF
TRBJ2-6 | 16 | TRBV11-1 | CASSFVGTSGANVLTF
TRBJ2-3 | 13 | TRBV27 | CASMGLSTDTQYF
TRBJ1-4 | 13 | TRBV6-6 | CASSYRTVEKLFF
TRBJ2-1 | 12 | TRBV7-6 | CASSAGGTEQFF
TRBJ2-1 | 15 | TRBV6-1 | CASSAGLARSLEQFF
TRBJ1-2 | 13 | TRBV6-5 | CASRMDRNYGYTF
TRBJ1-2 | 11 | TRBV20-1 | CTTDPNYGYTF
TRBJ1-5 | 15 | TRBV7-9 | CASSLAGGTNQPQHF
TRBJ2-1 | 15 | TRBV6-5 | CASSVHRSSYNEQFF
TRBJ2-3 | 13 | TRBV29-1 | CSVAYGGADTQYF
TRBJ2-5 | 14 | TRBV5-1 | CASSLGQGKQTQYF
TRBJ2-4 | 14 | TRBV27 | CASSSQGSKNIQYF
TRBJ2-1 | 15 | TRBV6-5 | CASSFSGRARGEQFF
TRBJ1-5 | 13 | TRBV29-1 | CSVVAFPNQPQHF
TRBJ1-1 | 11 | TRBV28 | CASSLMGKAFF
TRBJ2-7 | 13 | TRBV6-1 | CASSEGVTYEQYF
TRBJ2-3 | 14 | TRBV7-9 | CASSPGTGVDTQYF
TRBJ1-1 | 14 | TRBV5-1 | CASSPGTRNTEAFF
TRBJ2-2 | 13 | TRBV6-5 | CASRQRATGELFF
TRBJ2-7 | 16 | TRBV28 | CASSFVTGGSSYEQYF
TRBJ2-2 | 15 | TRBV5-1 | CASSGLAGVPGELFF
TRBJ2-7 | 15 | TRBV27 | CASSLSPSGIYEQYF
TRBJ2-1 | 15 | TRBV5-4 | CASSPGAGAYNEQFF
TRBJ2-1 | 17 | TRBV4-2 | CASSQDSGASGGNEQFF